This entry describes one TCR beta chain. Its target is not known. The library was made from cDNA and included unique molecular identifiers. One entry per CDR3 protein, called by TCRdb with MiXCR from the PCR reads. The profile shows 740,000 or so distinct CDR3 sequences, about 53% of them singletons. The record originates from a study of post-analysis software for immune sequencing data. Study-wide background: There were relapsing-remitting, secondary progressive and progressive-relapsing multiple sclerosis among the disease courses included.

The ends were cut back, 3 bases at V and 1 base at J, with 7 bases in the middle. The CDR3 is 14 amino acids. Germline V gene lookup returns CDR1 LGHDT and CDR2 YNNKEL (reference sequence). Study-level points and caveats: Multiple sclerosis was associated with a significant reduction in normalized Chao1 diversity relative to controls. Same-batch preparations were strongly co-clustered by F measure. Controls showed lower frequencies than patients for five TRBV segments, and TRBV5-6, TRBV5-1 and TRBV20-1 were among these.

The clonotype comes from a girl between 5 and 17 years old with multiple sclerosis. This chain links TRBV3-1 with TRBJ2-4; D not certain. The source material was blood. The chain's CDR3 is CASSQGWAKNIQYF. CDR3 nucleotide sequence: TGTGCCAGCAGCCAGGGATGGGCCAAAAACATTCAGTACTTC.